Shown below are 25 T cell receptor beta chains from a single sample sequenced in a study of T cell changes during pregnancy in multiple sclerosis. The table came from immunoSEQ multiplex PCR; TCRdb's copy has only in-frame clones and leaves some out. The sample consists of around 84,000 clones, around 94% of them appearing once. The material sequenced was peripheral blood, taken in the second trimester of pregnancy. The receptor set was obtained from a female donor in good health, enrolled as a control in a pregnancy study.

V usage is TRBV9 and J usage is TRBJ2-5, with D tentatively TRBD2 (5 bases). Germline V lookup: CDR1 SGDLS, CDR2 YYNGEE. The germline V and J ends were trimmed by 4 bases and 5 bases, with 18 bases remaining between them. CDR3 size: 15 residues. The DNA of the CDR3 is TGTGCCAGCAGCCCCCGTGCCAGCGGTAAGGAGACCCAGTACTTC. Protein product: CASSPRASGKETQYF.

V gene TRBV5-1 combines with J gene TRBJ2-7, with D uncertain. There are 13 residues in the CDR3. Germline CDR1 and CDR2: SGHRS and YFSETQ. V lost 5 bases and J lost 4, with 13 bases in between. The CDR3 loop reads CASRAGSSYEQYF. CDR3 bases: TGCGCCAGCAGGGCCGGGTCTTCATACGAGCAGTACTTC.

The chain combines TRBV27 with TRBJ2-6; no firm D call. V dropped 2 bases and J dropped 2 bases, with 7 bases sitting between them. The CDR3 extends over 15 amino acids. CDR1 is MNHEY, CDR2 SMNVEV, per germline (reference sequence). This CDR3 reads CASSLVEAGANVLTF. The CDR3 DNA reads TGTGCCAGCAGTTTAGTTGAGGCTGGGGCCAACGTCCTGACTTTC.

The CDR3 nucleotides are TGTGCCAGCAGCATCCCGTACACCGGGGAGCTGTTTTTT. Protein: CASSIPYTGELFF. This chain links TRBV11-2 with TRBJ2-2; D ambiguous. Trimming left V 5 bases short and J 3 bases short, with 7 bases between. The CDR3 runs 13 residues. Germline lookup yields CDR1 SGHAT and CDR2 FQNNGV.

The genes are TRBV2 and TRBJ2-3; 7 bases map to TRBD2. With V trimmed by 8 bases and J by 3 bases, 5 bases remained unmatched. The CDR3 runs to 13 residues. CDR1 is SNHLY, CDR2 FYNNEI, per germline. The CDR3: CASGREITDTQYF. CDR3 DNA: TGTGCCAGCGGGCGGGAGATAACAGATACGCAGTATTTT.

This rearrangement joins TRBV5-1 to TRBJ2-3; TRBD1 is a possible D gene (5 bases). Trimming shortened V by 0 bases and J by 1 base, and 12 bases separated the two germline ends. Germline CDR1 reads SGHRS; CDR2 reads YFSETQ. This CDR3 comprises 16 residues. CDR3 coding DNA: TGCGCCAGCAGCTTGGCAGCGCCCAGGGGCACAGATACGCAGTATTTT. It yields the protein CASSLAAPRGTDTQYF. Full variable domain (remainder filled in from reference TRBV5-1 and TRBJ2-3): KAGVTQTPRYLIKTRGQQVTLSCSPISGHRSVSWYQQTPGQGLQFLFEYFSETQRNKGNFPGRFSGRQFSNSRSEMNVSTLELGDSALYLCASSLAAPRGTDTQYFGPGTRLTVL.

The chain has TRBV2 and TRBJ2-2, with D possibly matching TRBD2 (6 bases). The CDR3 sequence is 13 residues long. CDR1 is SNHLY, CDR2 FYNNEI, per germline. The germline V and J ends were trimmed by 6 bases and 4 bases, with 9 bases remaining between them. The DNA for the CDR3 is TGTGCCAGCAGCCCGGGACTCACCGGGGAGCTGTTTTTT. Translated: CASSPGLTGELFF. Variable domain in full (rest from reference TRBV2 and TRBJ2-2): EPEVTQTPSHQVTQMGQEVILRCVPISNHLYFYWYRQILGQKVEFLVSFYNNEISEKSEIFDDQFSVERPDGSNFTLKIRSTKLEDSAMYFCASSPGLTGELFFGEGSRLTVL.

The rearrangement uses TRBV4-1 and TRBJ1-4; weak D call: TRBD1 (6 bases). The germline CDR1 and CDR2 sequences are MGHRA and YSYEKL. The CDR3 totals 15 residues. V dropped 1 base and J dropped 7 bases, with 13 bases sitting between them. The CDR3 DNA is TGCGCCAGCAGCCAAGGCCCAGGGGCGCTTGAAAAACTGTTTTTT. The encoded protein is CASSQGPGALEKLFF.

This sequence joins TRBV6-1 and TRBJ2-7, with 8 bases that match TRBD2. Germline V gene data show CDR1 as MNHNS and CDR2 as SASEGT. This CDR3 is 15 amino acids long. With 10 bases clipped from V and 1 base from J, the junction kept 12 bases outside the gene matches. The CDR3 protein is CATPKRTSSSYEQYF. The CDR3 DNA follows: TGTGCCACCCCAAAAAGGACTAGCAGTTCCTACGAGCAGTACTTC.

The DNA of the CDR3 is TGTGCCAGCAGTTTGGTAGCGGAGACAGATACGCAGTATTTT. This gives the protein CASSLVAETDTQYF. The chain carries TRBV6-6 and TRBJ2-3; D possibly corresponds to TRBD2 (6 bases). The CDR3 is 14 residues long. Deletions cut 4 bases from V and 3 bases from J, with 11 bases between. Germline CDR1 MNHNY, CDR2 SVGAGI (reference sequence).

The CDR3 DNA follows: TGTGCCATCAGGGCCAGGGCGTTGGGCACTGAAGCTTTCTTT. Protein sequence: CAIRARALGTEAFF. V and J are TRBV10-3 and TRBJ1-1, with a tentative D call TRBD1 (5 bases). Germline V gene sequence: CDR1 ENHRY, CDR2 SYGVKD. V gave up 6 bases and J gave up 4 bases, with 15 bases separating them. This CDR3 has 14 residues.

CDR3 in DNA: TGTGCCAGCTCCGGCGGCTACGAGCAGTACTTC. It translates to CASSGGYEQYF. J is TRBJ2-7 and V is TRBV18, with no clear D. Germline V lookup: CDR1 KGHSH, CDR2 LQKENI. The CDR3 has 11 amino acids. V lost 6 bases and J 3 bases, leaving 6 bases between the germline ends.

A single count supports this clone. The chain joins TRBV2 to TRBJ2-2, with a weak D call TRBD1 (6 bases). CDR1 is SNHLY and CDR2 is FYNNEI in the germline V gene. The V and J ends lost 3 bases and 6 bases respectively, with 11 bases between them. The CDR3 is 14 residues long. The CDR3 reads CASSDLSGAGELFF. CDR3 in DNA: TGTGCCAGCAGTGATCTTTCAGGGGCCGGGGAGCTGTTTTTT.

This chain uses TRBV6-5 with TRBJ2-7; 7 bases agree with TRBD1. CDR3 length: 12 amino acids. V trimming: 6 bases; J trimming: 6 bases; junction bases outside the gene matches: 5. Per germline, CDR1 MNHEY and CDR2 SVGAGI. Here the CDR3 DNA reads TGTGCCAGCAGCCCAGACAGGGTCGAGCAGTACTTC. It is translated as CASSPDRVEQYF.

The chain combines TRBV21-1 with TRBJ1-3. TRBV21-1 is a listed pseudogene. The CDR3 spans 16 residues. Here the CDR3 reads CASSKPDGISGNTIYF. In DNA, the CDR3 is TGTGCCAGCAGCAAGCCGGACGGGATCTCTGGAAACACCATATATTTT.

The gene calls are TRBV2 and TRBJ2-4; D gene unclear. The CDR3 is 12 residues long. Trimming removed 9 bases from V and 6 bases from J, with 12 bases in between. Germline V gene data show CDR1 as SNHLY and CDR2 as FYNNEI. The CDR3 is CASNEVGNIQYF. DNA of the CDR3: TGTGCCAGTAACGAGGTGGGAAACATTCAGTACTTC.

The chain has TRBV13 and TRBJ2-2, with D possibly being TRBD1 (5 bases). V dropped 2 bases and J dropped 1 base, with 11 bases sitting between them. This CDR3 is 16 amino acids long. Germline V gene sequence: CDR1 PRHDT, CDR2 FYEKMQ (reference sequence). CDR3 sequence reads: CASSLMGQENTGELFF. The CDR3, as DNA: TGTGCCAGCAGCTTAATGGGGCAGGAGAACACCGGGGAGCTGTTTTTT.

V is TRBV28 and J is TRBJ1-2; 9 positions agree with TRBD1. The germline CDR1 and CDR2 sequences are MDHEN and SYDVKM. CDR3 length: 13 residues. V shed 6 bases, J shed 8 bases, and the junction held 7 bases outside the gene matches. In DNA, the CDR3 is TGTGCCAGCAGATCGGGACAGGGAGAAGGCTACACCTTC. Its protein is CASRSGQGEGYTF.

The chain is built from TRBV6-1 and TRBJ2-3; perhaps TRBD2 as D (5 bases). V was shortened by 2 bases and J by 0 bases, with 21 bases between the two germline ends. Looked up from germline, CDR1 is MNHNS and CDR2 is SASEGT. The CDR3 has 19 amino acids. The CDR3 spells CASSEWGGGGPPSTDTQYF. In DNA, the CDR3 is TGTGCCAGCAGTGAATGGGGTGGAGGAGGCCCCCCTAGCACAGATACGCAGTATTTT.

The chain joins TRBV6-5 to TRBJ1-5, with 9 bases fitting TRBD1. Germline trimming cut 6 bases from V and 1 base from J; bases unmatched to any gene: 4. Germline V CDR1 and CDR2: MNHEY, SVGAGI. The CDR3 is 15 amino acids. CDR3 nucleotides: TGTGCCAGCAGAACCGGGACAGGGAGCAATCAGCCCCAGCATTTT. Its protein is CASRTGTGSNQPQHF.

This clone was picked up one time. The rearrangement links TRBV27 to TRBJ2-1; the match to TRBD2 covers 10 bases. Germline lookup yields CDR1 MNHEY and CDR2 SMNVEV (reference sequence). This CDR3 is built from 14 residues. Trimming cost V 3 bases and J 10 bases; bases outside gene matches: 6. The CDR3 is CASSFLAGVREQFF. CDR3 sequence (DNA): TGTGCCAGCAGTTTCCTAGCGGGAGTGAGAGAGCAGTTCTTC.

The chain combines TRBV13 with TRBJ1-1, with 8 bases fitting TRBD1. Germline CDR1 and CDR2: PRHDT and FYEKMQ (reference sequence). V lost 3 bases, J lost 1 base, and 10 bases stayed unmatched. The CDR3 runs to 17 residues. In nucleotides, the CDR3 is TGTGCCAGCAGCTTGCAACACGTGACAGGGGCGAACACTGAAGCTTTCTTT. Protein: CASSLQHVTGANTEAFF.

This clone was counted a single time. CDR3 sequence reads: CASGGGRESSYEQYF. Here the CDR3 DNA reads TGTGCCAGCGGAGGCGGCCGGGAGAGTTCCTACGAGCAGTACTTC. The chain uses TRBV6-5 and TRBJ2-7; possibly TRBD2 for D (6 bases). CDR1 and CDR2 from the germline V gene are MNHEY and SVGAGI. This CDR3 has 15 amino acids. Trimming removed 8 bases at V and 1 base at J, with 18 bases between.

This clone was observed once. The V and J genes are TRBV19 and TRBJ1-5; 9 bases agree with TRBD1. Germline-derived CDR1 and CDR2 are LNHDA and SQIVND (reference sequence). The V and J ends lost 7 bases and 5 bases, in that order; junction bases with no gene match: 15. This CDR3 has 17 amino acids. CDR3 nucleotide sequence: TGTGCCAGTACCGGGACAGGGTCGCCCCGAAGGGATCAGCCCCAGCATTTT. Protein sequence: CASTGTGSPRRDQPQHF.

This chain connects TRBV19 to TRBJ2-3, with TRBD2 as a possible D gene (5 bases). V was cut by 3 bases and J by 4 bases, with 14 bases left in between. The CDR3 is made up of 15 amino acids. From germline, CDR1 is LNHDA and CDR2 SQIVND (reference sequence). CDR3: CASSIETPGADTQYF. The CDR3 bases are TGTGCCAGTAGTATCGAGACCCCCGGGGCAGATACGCAGTATTTT.